Listed here is a single TCR beta chain. The sample comes from a study of technical replicates of blood from several donors. CDR3 length: 18 amino acids. V gave up 5 bases and J gave up 0 bases; unmatched junction bases: 8. The V gene's germline CDR1 is SGHDT and CDR2 YYEEEE. Sequencing was performed with immunoSEQ multiplex PCR; in TCRdb, only in-frame clones are kept and a portion is missing. The sample has 85,000 to 100,000 clones, about 95% seen once. The material sequenced was T cells isolated from PBMCs. This clonotype was sampled from a human donor in good health. This chain joins TRBV5-6 and TRBJ2-3; TRBD2 agrees at 14 bases. The CDR3, as DNA: TGTGCCAGCAGACGAGGACTAGCGGGGGGTGCTAGCACAGATACGCAGTATTTT. Translated, it gives CASRRGLAGGASTDTQYF.